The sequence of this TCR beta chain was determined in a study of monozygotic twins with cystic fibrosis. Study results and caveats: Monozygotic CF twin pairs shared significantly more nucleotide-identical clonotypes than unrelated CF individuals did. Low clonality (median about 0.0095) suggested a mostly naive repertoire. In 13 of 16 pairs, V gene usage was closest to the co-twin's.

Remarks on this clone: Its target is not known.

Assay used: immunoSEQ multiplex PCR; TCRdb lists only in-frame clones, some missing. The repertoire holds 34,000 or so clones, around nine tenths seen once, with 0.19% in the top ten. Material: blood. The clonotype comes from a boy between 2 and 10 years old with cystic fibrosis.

Here the CDR3 reads CASRPTLTGPPQHF. In DNA, the CDR3 is TGTGCCAGCAGGCCTACTCTAACAGGGCCTCCCCAGCATTTT. The chain is built from TRBV6-5 and TRBJ1-5; perhaps TRBD1 as D (6 bases). Trimming took 6 bases from V and 10 from J, leaving 19 bases between them. Germline CDR1 MNHEY, CDR2 SVGAGI. CDR3 length: 14 amino acids.